This record covers a single TCR beta chain. Its specificity is not known. Germline V gives CDR1 SGHNT, CDR2 YYREEE (reference sequence). V gave up 4 bases and J gave up 4 bases, with 14 bases separating them. The CDR3 is 14 amino acids. The data were produced by immunoSEQ multiplex PCR, yet TCRdb's version contains in-frame clones alone and is incomplete. The sample holds about 960,000 clones, approximately 80% seen once. This specimen belongs to a study of shared clonotypes between healthy human individuals. Study-wide findings and caveats: Clonotypes not shared had lower generation probabilities than those common to all four donors.

The clonotype was recovered from a man between 18 and 35 years old in good health. The rearrangement joins TRBV5-4 to TRBJ1-2, with D hard to call. The specimen sequenced was memory CD4+ T cells sorted from blood. As to subset: CD45RA-negative fraction. CDR3 sequence (DNA): TGTGCCAGCAGCCCGGAGGGAAGGGTCTATGGCTACACCTTC. It specifies CASSPEGRVYGYTF.